This TCR beta chain was identified during a study of T cell changes during pregnancy in multiple sclerosis (dated by TCRdb to the late 2010s). In the study overall: In women with multiple sclerosis, the researchers looked at how the T cell repertoire shifted as pregnancy progressed.

This clone was seen a single time. Its antigen is not yet known. Base qualities are not recorded, but no much larger clone differs from it by a single base. The library was built by means of the immunoSEQ multiplex PCR assay. In TCRdb, the immuneACCESS table is reduced to in-frame sequences with V and J assigned. These tables do not hold every clone; where another copy was compared, an unresolved V gene accounts for under half, and the others remain unexplained. This sample holds tens of thousands of clones; under 95% were observed only once. The ten largest clones capture more than 1.5% of the sample. The CDR3 numbers 17 residues from cysteine through phenylalanine. Of all the DNA, just the CDR3 is kept, 51 bases in frame from base 1. V lost 2 bases and J lost 4 bases, and the count of bases not matched to a germline gene is 7. CDR1 SGHDT and CDR2 YYEEEE are derived from the germline V gene.

Material: peripheral blood, obtained in the first trimester of pregnancy. The origin of this receptor is a female donor with multiple sclerosis, enrolled in a pregnancy study. The V gene is TRBV5-6 and the J gene is TRBJ2-2; 11 nucleotides in the junction match TRBD2. The CDR3 loop reads CASSFVAGGLSTGELFF. The DNA sequence follows: TGTGCCAGCAGCTTTGTAGCGGGAGGGCTGAGCACCGGGGAGCTGTTTTTT.